This T cell receptor (beta chain) was sequenced for a study of regulatory T cells in long-lasting Graves disease (dated by TCRdb to about 2021). Notes on the research overall: In the newly diagnosed Graves' disease group, patients had been taking antithyroid drugs for less than 3 months. This study used TCR sequencing and RNA sequencing of peripheral blood to compare persistent Graves' disease patients against newly diagnosed Graves' disease patients. The study was conducted in China and was registered as a clinical trial. A total of 33 samples were covered by TCR sequencing, comprising approximately 13 persistent and around 20 newly diagnosed Graves' disease patients.

The sample's time point label, decoded: newly diagnosed GD, antithyroid drugs for less than 3 months. For both TCR sequencing and RNA sequencing, RNA was extracted from PBMCs in TRIzol. The diagnosis of Graves' disease was made according to American Thyroid Association guidelines. Patients for the study were recruited at an endocrinology department in Xi'an, China. Each patient gave approximately 10 milliliters of peripheral blood, collected in an EDTA anticoagulant tube. PBMCs were isolated by Ficoll Paque Plus density gradient separation without further T cell sorting. RNA quality was checked with an Agilent 2100 Bioanalyzer and agarose gel, and concentration with a NanoDrop 2000. The library was made by multiplex PCR. Instrument on record: Illumina HiSeq 4000. CDR3 regions were amplified by Arm-PCR with iRepertoire HTBI primers to construct TCR beta libraries. Before sequencing, the PCR products went through gel purification. Processing in the source paper ran as follows. Gene usage analysis of CDR3 amino acid clonotypes used the roughly 62 TRBV and 11 to 15 TRBJ segments found across samples. COPE and FqMerger were used to merge filtered high-quality paired reads into contigs. BLAST was used to align contigs to IMGT TRBV, TRBD and TRBJ reference genes, with CDR3 defined following IMGT. Highly expanded clones were defined as clonotypes with a frequency above 0.1%. Repertoire diversity was measured by Shannon entropy, and V-J evenness by the Gini coefficient. A clonotype was considered public if more than one individual shared it. In TCRdb, the public reads were trimmed at Q25 with fastp and aligned with MiXCR, with productive beta chains retained. Every CDR3 protein is listed once, alongside the most common genes and DNA of its rows. The V and J calls here are based on TCRdb, not the publication. The sample contains a few hundred thousand distinct CDR3 sequences, 13% of them found a single time. Roughly a tenth of the sample rests with the top ten.

Spanning cysteine to phenylalanine, the CDR3 consists of 16 amino acids. CDR3 DNA is the only sequence kept; it has 48 bases, read in frame from the first base. CDR1 and CDR2, per the germline V gene (reference sequence), are LNHDA and SQIVND. V is cut by 5 bases and J by 0 bases, and the space between the germline ends is 14 bases. The paper as a whole reports these results and caveats: Patients with persistent disease shared more public clonotypes (roughly 2,900) than newly diagnosed patients did (966). Only the TCR beta chain was sequenced and analyzed. As a limitation, the authors acknowledged that the small sample size may reduce accuracy. TRBV28, TRBJ1-2 and TRBJ2-5 were preferentially used in persistent disease, while TRBV20-1 and TRBJ2-1 were favored in newly diagnosed disease. Because the primary lesion, thyroid tissue, could not be accessed, the study looked at peripheral blood alone. Lower TCR Shannon entropy and fewer highly expanded clones were observed in persistent Graves' disease patients than in newly diagnosed patients, which suggested clonal expansion.

Comment on this clonotype: Its specific antigen is unknown. A much more abundant neighbour one base away suggests this may be a read error.

The sample was also reused in another study, on T cells in Graves' hyperthyroidism and ophthalmopathy. Per that second paper: Stable Graves' hyperthyroidism was defined as the absence of progression to ophthalmopathy over 18 months of follow-up. Hyperthyroidism patients were newly diagnosed, with disease duration under 2 months, and aged 18 to 65 years. Exclusion was applied to patients with uncontrolled infections, other autoimmune diseases, pregnancy or lactation. Clinical symptoms, serum thyroxine and TRAb, thyroid ultrasound, and orbital computed tomography formed the basis for the diagnoses. The TCR CDR3 was subjected to a first round of RT-PCR using the HTBI primer set and the Qiagen OneStep RT-PCR kit. Most expanded thyroid clonotypes (frequency above 0.001) were also found in blood, which suggests that blood repertoires may mirror thyroid immune responses. A 13 V-J signature model separated ophthalmopathy from stable hyperthyroidism, with approximately 87% sensitivity and about 81% specificity in cross-validation and 80%/75% in testing. In validation, the model predicted progression to ophthalmopathy a median of roughly 6.2 months before onset, with roughly 71% sensitivity and more than 72% specificity. To identify distinguishing TCR V-J signatures, a discovery cohort of around 98 patients was used, comprising 40 to 45 with Graves' ophthalmopathy and approximately 58 with stable Graves' hyperthyroidism. Prospective prediction of ophthalmopathy was tested in an independent validation cohort of 18 hyperthyroidism patients and 15 to 17 patients who later progressed to ophthalmopathy. The roughly 91 discovery patients were randomly split 7:3 into training and test sets. In addition, the study compared T-cell repertoires in thyroid tissue and in blood from several Graves' hyperthyroidism patients. Once sampling was done, hyperthyroidism patients were given methimazole at a starting dose of 30 mg daily, whereas ophthalmopathy patients were given high-dose intravenous methylprednisolone. The libraries were constructed in a second round of multiplex PCR and then size-selected and purified. Sequencing of the libraries was done on an Illumina HiSeq2000 using paired-end 100 bp reads. SOAPnuke was used to process the raw data, removing reads that contained adapters or uncalled bases, had a mean Phred below 15, or lacked an exact match to the constant primer or identifier. High-quality paired reads were merged with COPE v1.2.5, and unique nucleotide sequences were defined as clonotypes. MiTCR v1.1 was used to align clonotypes to the IMGT TRBV, TRBD and TRBJ reference segments. Analysis was restricted to V-J combinations with a frequency above 0.0001, which covered just over 98% of repertoires. The TCS score was defined as F50 (clonal expansion) divided by E x V (chaos), with BLOSUM62-based TCRdist calculated between CDR3 peptides within each V-J. Welch's t-statistics and random forest reduced roughly 500 V-J features to roughly 13, which were used in a naive Bayes classifier (R e1071). Sample size was not statistically predetermined, and investigators were not blinded to group allocation. TCR Vbeta CDR3 sequencing of 120 to 150 peripheral blood samples (roughly 41 ophthalmopathy, 75 or so hyperthyroidism and approximately 17 progressor patients) is reported in the paper.

The sample consisted of peripheral blood mononuclear cells (PBMCs), taken at new diagnosis, from a patient treated with antithyroid drugs. The origin of this receptor is a young man with Graves disease. Donor details come from another sample of the same person, matched by shared clones. The V gene is TRBV19 and the J gene is TRBJ2-1; a weak D assignment points to TRBD2 (6 bases agree). The DNA reads as follows: TGTGCCAGTAGTGTGATAGCGGAGAGCTCCTACAATGAGCAGTTCTTC. The encoded protein is CASSVIAESSYNEQFF.